This T cell receptor beta chain was captured by sequencing in a study of control samples from healthy donors and cancer patients. Trimming took off 4 bases at V and 3 bases at J, with 6 bases between the two ends. This CDR3 has 11 residues. Germline CDR1 GTSNPN, CDR2 SVGIG (reference sequence). TCRdb keeps only in-frame clones here, not all; method: immunoSEQ multiplex PCR. This sample has fewer than 200,000 clones, with over 85% found just once. The specimen was blood. The source is a man aged 18 to 35 in good health. The chain is built from TRBV30 and TRBJ1-2; D might be TRBD1 (6 bases). DNA of the CDR3: TGTGCCTGGACAGGGGACTATGGCTACACCTTC. Translating gives CAWTGDYGYTF. The complete variable domain, with remaining parts taken from reference TRBV30 and TRBJ1-2, reads SQTIHQWPATLVQPVGSPLSLECTVEGTSNPNLYWYRQAAGRGLQLLFYSVGIGQISSEVPQNLSASRPQDRQFILSSKKLLLSDSGFYLCAWTGDYGYTFGSGTRLTVV.